This TCR beta chain derives from a study of tumor-infiltrating lymphocytes in oesophageal squamous cell carcinoma. One entry per CDR3 protein results from TCRdb running MiXCR on the PCR reads. This sample carries tens of thousands of distinct CDR3 sequences, over 30% of them seen once, and the ten largest clones take about 20%. There are 13 residues in the CDR3. In germline, CDR1 is SGHVS, CDR2 FQNEAQ. Turning to this clonotype: The germline gene is not matched at one end of the junction; a read error may be the cause.

This TCR came from a female donor with esophageal squamous cell carcinoma. This chain links TRBV7-8 with TRBJ1-6, with a possible D match to TRBD1 (6 bases). The sequencing sample was made of esophageal tumor tissue. This CDR3 reads CASSRGQRYEQYF. The CDR3 DNA sequence: TGTGCCAGCAGCAGAGGACAGAGGTACGAGCAGTACTTT.